Listed below are T cell receptor beta chains from one sample, sequenced in a study of sequential checkpoint blockade in melanoma. Libraries were prepared by immunoSEQ multiplex PCR; TCRdb keeps only in-frame clonotypes and omits some of them. This sample yields around 19,000 clones, of which less than 30% are seen a single time; about 7.2% belongs to the top ten. Sample: tumor tissue (inferred from file names), taken from a patient given nivolumab and ipilimumab in sequence. The source is a human donor with melanoma. Both conserved end residues are part of each CDR3. A D gene is named only where the DNA matches it firmly. Some rows mark clone size as missing; the rest say once, few, many or name a class of expanded clone.

len	v_gene	j_gene	abundance	d_gene	CDR3nt	CDR3aa
16	TRBV15	TRBJ2-5	once	TRBD1	TGTGCCACCAGCAGGACCCCTCAGACAGGGCAAGAGACCCAGTACTTC	CATSRTPQTGQETQYF
12	TRBV18	TRBJ2-7	-	-	TGTGCCAGCTCGTCGAGCTCCTACGAGCAGTACTTC	CASSSSSYEQYF
15	TRBV28	TRBJ1-2	-	TRBD1	TGTGCCAGCAGTTCACTAATACAGGGGATCTATGGCTACACCTTC	CASSSLIQGIYGYTF
16	TRBV19	TRBJ2-4	-	-	TGTGCCAGTAGTATAGACGGGAGAGGGGCCAAAAACATTCAGTACTTC	CASSIDGRGAKNIQYF
14	TRBV19	TRBJ2-2	-	TRBD1	TGTGCCTCCTACCACACAGGGGTCACCGGGGAGCTGTTTTTT	CASYHTGVTGELFF
14	TRBV11-3	TRBJ1-6	-	-	TGTGCCAGCAGCCCCGAACTCTTTAATTCACCCCTCCACTTT	CASSPELFNSPLHF
15	TRBV9	TRBJ2-1	few	TRBD2	TGTGCCAGCAGCGTAGGGGGACTAGCGGGAGATGAGCAGTTCTTC	CASSVGGLAGDEQFF
12	TRBV29-1	TRBJ2-7	-	-	TGCAGCGTTCAACAGGGACCTACCCAGCAGTACTTC	CSVQQGPTQQYF
14	TRBV23-1	TRBJ1-1	few	TRBD1	TGCGCCAGCAGCCAAGCCGGCAGGGGGATTCGAGCTTTCTTT	CASSQAGRGIRAFF
16	TRBV6-8	TRBJ2-7	few	-	TGTGCCAGCAACCAATTCGACGGGTGGGGATTCTACGAGCAGTACTTC	CASNQFDGWGFYEQYF
18	TRBV10-3	TRBJ1-3	many	-	TGTGCCATCAGTGAGTCGACTCCAGGACTGAGCTCTGGAAACACCATATATTTT	CAISESTPGLSSGNTIYF
15	TRBV9	TRBJ1-2	few	TRBD1	TGTGCCAGCAGCGTAGAGGGACAGAGCAACTATGGCTACACCTTC	CASSVEGQSNYGYTF
15	TRBV6-8	TRBJ2-1	-	TRBD1	TGTGCCAGCATCCCGGACAGGAGCTCCTACAATGAGCAGTTCTTC	CASIPDRSSYNEQFF
16	TRBV6-8	TRBJ1-5	many	-	TGTGCCAGCAGTGTCGGACAGTCTTATAGCAATCAGCCCCAGCATTTT	CASSVGQSYSNQPQHF
14	TRBV11-3	TRBJ2-7	-	-	TGTGCCAGCAGCTTGGACGGGACACCGTACGAGCAGTACTTC	CASSLDGTPYEQYF
18	TRBV28	TRBJ2-7	-	TRBD2	TGTGCCAGCAGTGGGGGGGGACTAGCGGGAGGACTATCCTACGAGCAGTACTTC	CASSGGGLAGGLSYEQYF
14	TRBV6-8	TRBJ1-2	-	-	TGTGCCAGCAGTTACGACGGACATAACTATGGCTACACCTTC	CASSYDGHNYGYTF